Listed below are T cell receptor beta chains from one sample, sequenced in a study of human T cells and chemical hapten exposure. Using its own MiXCR run on the RACE reads, TCRdb lists one record per CDR3 protein. The profile shows 150,000 to 200,000 distinct CDR3 sequences, 25% to 35% of them singletons. The sample consisted of whole blood, taken in connection with sensitization to the hapten diphenylcyclopropenone (DPC). Receptors were obtained from a woman aged 18-29 years with alopecia areata. Some clones in this sample may be carry-over from other donors' samples. Both conserved end residues are part of each CDR3. The D gene is left open where the match is weak. Some rows have no size entry. The others give once, few or many, or a class for an expanded clone.

j_call: TRBJ2-3
clone_size: few
v_call: TRBV2
d_call: NA
cdr3_aa: CASSGQLKRTDTQYF
cdr3_nt: TGTGCCAGCAGTGGACAACTAAAGCGGACAGATACGCAGTATTTT

j_call: TRBJ2-3
clone_size: NA
v_call: TRBV7-2
d_call: NA
cdr3_aa: CASSLPPDTQYF
cdr3_nt: TGTGCCAGCAGCTTACCCCCAGATACGCAGTATTTT

j_call: TRBJ1-4
clone_size: many
v_call: TRBV4-1
d_call: TRBD1
cdr3_aa: CASSQGQGNEKLFF
cdr3_nt: TGCGCCAGCAGCCAAGGACAGGGAAACGAAAAACTGTTTTTT

j_call: TRBJ2-7
clone_size: few
v_call: TRBV20-1
d_call: NA
cdr3_aa: CSARDLGQSYEQYF
cdr3_nt: TGCAGTGCTAGAGATCTGGGGCAATCCTACGAGCAGTACTTC

j_call: TRBJ2-1
clone_size: NA
v_call: TRBV24-1
d_call: NA
cdr3_aa: CATSPGWPYNEQFF
cdr3_nt: TGTGCCACCTCCCCAGGGTGGCCCTACAATGAGCAGTTCTTC

j_call: TRBJ2-2
clone_size: few
v_call: TRBV18
d_call: NA
cdr3_aa: CASSPLANTGELFF
cdr3_nt: TGTGCCAGCTCACCACTGGCGAACACCGGGGAGCTGTTTTTT

j_call: TRBJ2-3
clone_size: NA
v_call: TRBV7-2
d_call: TRBD2
cdr3_aa: CASSPRLAGTDTQYF
cdr3_nt: TGTGCCAGCAGCCCGAGACTAGCGGGAACAGATACGCAGTATTTT

j_call: TRBJ2-3
clone_size: NA
v_call: TRBV24-1
d_call: TRBD2
cdr3_aa: CATSGVAGGDTDTQYF
cdr3_nt: TGTGCCACCAGTGGGGTAGCGGGGGGTGACACAGATACGCAGTATTTT

j_call: TRBJ1-2
clone_size: NA
v_call: TRBV7-2
d_call: TRBD1
cdr3_aa: CASSSGQGLVHGYTF
cdr3_nt: TGTGCCAGCAGCTCCGGACAGGGGTTAGTCCATGGCTACACCTTC

j_call: TRBJ2-2
clone_size: NA
v_call: TRBV28
d_call: TRBD1
cdr3_aa: CASHVAGTGGTGELFF
cdr3_nt: TGTGCCAGCCACGTTGCCGGGACAGGGGGAACCGGGGAGCTGTTTTTT

j_call: TRBJ2-3
clone_size: NA
v_call: TRBV30
d_call: TRBD1
cdr3_aa: CAWSGLWTGRTDTQYF
cdr3_nt: TGTGCCTGGAGTGGACTCTGGACAGGGCGCACAGATACGCAGTATTTT

j_call: TRBJ2-5
clone_size: few
v_call: TRBV5-6
d_call: TRBD2
cdr3_aa: CASSWRTSGGAETQYF
cdr3_nt: TGTGCCAGCAGCTGGCGGACTAGCGGGGGGGCGGAGACCCAGTACTTC

j_call: TRBJ1-2
clone_size: few
v_call: TRBV25-1
d_call: NA
cdr3_aa: CASGPGGYGYTF
cdr3_nt: TGTGCCTCAGGACCGGGAGGGTATGGCTACACCTTC

j_call: TRBJ2-1
clone_size: few
v_call: TRBV5-1
d_call: TRBD2
cdr3_aa: CASSSGGGGNEQFF
cdr3_nt: TGCGCCAGCAGCTCGGGCGGGGGAGGGAATGAGCAGTTCTTC

j_call: TRBJ2-5
clone_size: NA
v_call: TRBV2
d_call: NA
cdr3_aa: CASSGPPDPWTQYF
cdr3_nt: TGTGCCAGCAGTGGGCCCCCCGACCCGTGGACCCAGTACTTC

j_call: TRBJ2-2
clone_size: NA
v_call: TRBV14
d_call: TRBD2
cdr3_aa: CASSRFPISGANTGELFF
cdr3_nt: TGTGCCAGCAGCCGATTTCCTATTAGCGGGGCGAACACCGGGGAGCTGTTTTTT

j_call: TRBJ2-4
clone_size: few
v_call: TRBV2
d_call: NA
cdr3_aa: CASHRDGGVNIQYF
cdr3_nt: TGTGCCAGCCATCGGGACGGCGGCGTGAATATTCAGTACTTC

j_call: TRBJ2-7
clone_size: NA
v_call: TRBV28
d_call: NA
cdr3_aa: CASSSQVPYEQYF
cdr3_nt: TGTGCCAGCAGTTCCCAGGTACCCTACGAGCAGTACTTC

j_call: TRBJ2-2
clone_size: NA
v_call: TRBV6-5
d_call: NA
cdr3_aa: CASREIYRERTGELFF
cdr3_nt: TGTGCCAGCAGGGAAATCTACAGGGAACGCACCGGGGAGCTGTTTTTT

j_call: TRBJ2-6
clone_size: few
v_call: TRBV12-3/TRBV12-4
d_call: NA
cdr3_aa: CASSPHSGANVLTF
cdr3_nt: TGTGCCAGCAGTCCCCACTCTGGGGCCAACGTCCTGACTTTC

j_call: TRBJ2-3
clone_size: few
v_call: TRBV20-1
d_call: NA
cdr3_aa: CSARAGIGTDTQYF
cdr3_nt: TGCAGTGCTAGAGCGGGAATCGGCACAGATACGCAGTATTTT

j_call: TRBJ2-7
clone_size: NA
v_call: TRBV11-2
d_call: NA
cdr3_aa: CASSFAGSSYEQYF
cdr3_nt: TGTGCCAGCAGCTTCGCGGGAAGCTCCTACGAGCAGTACTTC

j_call: TRBJ2-7
clone_size: once
v_call: TRBV2
d_call: TRBD1
cdr3_aa: CASRDRGRYEQYF
cdr3_nt: TGTGCCAGCAGGGACAGGGGGAGGTACGAGCAGTACTTC

j_call: TRBJ2-3
clone_size: many
v_call: TRBV29-1
d_call: NA
cdr3_aa: CSGWSGSTDTQYF
cdr3_nt: TGCAGCGGATGGTCTGGATCCACAGATACGCAGTATTTT

j_call: TRBJ1-1
clone_size: few
v_call: TRBV4-1
d_call: TRBD1
cdr3_aa: CASSQDRAGGSNTEAFF
cdr3_nt: TGCGCCAGCAGCCAAGATAGGGCAGGGGGCTCGAACACTGAAGCTTTCTTT

j_call: TRBJ2-6
clone_size: NA
v_call: TRBV4-3
d_call: NA
cdr3_aa: CASSQDGRGSGANVLTF
cdr3_nt: TGCGCCAGCAGCCAAGATGGTAGGGGCTCTGGGGCCAACGTCCTGACTTTC

j_call: TRBJ2-1
clone_size: few
v_call: TRBV5-4
d_call: NA
cdr3_aa: CASSLVSGIPPNEQFF
cdr3_nt: TGTGCCAGCAGCTTGGTTAGCGGAATCCCCCCAAATGAGCAGTTCTTC

j_call: TRBJ2-7
clone_size: NA
v_call: TRBV9
d_call: NA
cdr3_aa: CASSPGQKTASYEQYF
cdr3_nt: TGTGCCAGCAGCCCCGGACAGAAAACGGCCTCCTACGAGCAGTACTTC

j_call: TRBJ1-2
clone_size: NA
v_call: TRBV3-1
d_call: NA
cdr3_aa: CASSSTGKGEGYTF
cdr3_nt: TGTGCCAGCAGCTCTACAGGGAAAGGAGAAGGCTACACCTTC

j_call: TRBJ1-2
clone_size: few
v_call: TRBV10-3
d_call: NA
cdr3_aa: CAILGEWIYGYTF
cdr3_nt: TGTGCCATCTTGGGAGAATGGATCTATGGCTACACCTTC

j_call: TRBJ2-2
clone_size: NA
v_call: TRBV19
d_call: NA
cdr3_aa: CASSIGVGTGELFF
cdr3_nt: TGTGCCAGTAGTATTGGTGTTGGGACCGGGGAGCTGTTTTTT

j_call: TRBJ1-5
clone_size: few
v_call: TRBV5-1
d_call: NA
cdr3_aa: CASSLDSYSNQPQHF
cdr3_nt: TGCGCCAGCAGCTTGGACAGCTATAGCAATCAGCCCCAGCATTTT

j_call: TRBJ2-1
clone_size: few
v_call: TRBV7-2
d_call: NA
cdr3_aa: CASRGIGWGGGHEQFF
cdr3_nt: TGTGCCAGCAGGGGCATAGGATGGGGGGGGGGCCATGAGCAGTTCTTC

j_call: TRBJ1-2
clone_size: NA
v_call: TRBV20-1
d_call: NA
cdr3_aa: CSASKQGDYTF
cdr3_nt: TGCAGTGCTAGCAAACAAGGCGATTACACCTTC

j_call: TRBJ1-2
clone_size: NA
v_call: TRBV6-2/TRBV6-3
d_call: TRBD1
cdr3_aa: CASSTTGGGYGYTF
cdr3_nt: TGTGCCAGCAGTACGACAGGGGGCGGCTATGGCTACACCTTC

j_call: TRBJ1-3
clone_size: NA
v_call: TRBV6-2/TRBV6-3
d_call: NA
cdr3_aa: CASSYDRSAHTIYF
cdr3_nt: TGTGCCAGCAGTTACGACAGGTCGGCGCACACCATATATTTT

j_call: TRBJ1-1
clone_size: few
v_call: TRBV7-8
d_call: TRBD1
cdr3_aa: CASSWTGVPEAFF
cdr3_nt: TGTGCCAGCAGCTGGACAGGGGTGCCTGAAGCTTTCTTT

j_call: TRBJ1-1
clone_size: few
v_call: TRBV6-2/TRBV6-3
d_call: NA
cdr3_aa: CATDGRNTEAFF
cdr3_nt: TGTGCCACCGACGGACGGAACACTGAAGCTTTCTTT

j_call: TRBJ2-3
clone_size: few
v_call: TRBV4-1
d_call: TRBD2
cdr3_aa: CASSHSGVTDTQYF
cdr3_nt: TGCGCCAGCAGCCATAGCGGGGTCACAGATACGCAGTATTTT

j_call: TRBJ1-3
clone_size: NA
v_call: TRBV4-3
d_call: NA
cdr3_aa: CASSQDGGSGLNTIYF
cdr3_nt: TGCGCCAGCAGCCAAGATGGGGGTTCGGGGTTGAACACCATATATTTT

j_call: TRBJ2-6
clone_size: NA
v_call: TRBV9
d_call: NA
cdr3_aa: CASSVEGSGANVLTF
cdr3_nt: TGTGCCAGCAGCGTAGAGGGCTCTGGGGCCAACGTCCTGACTTTC

j_call: TRBJ1-1
clone_size: NA
v_call: TRBV29-1
d_call: NA
cdr3_aa: CSVEEGLAEAFF
cdr3_nt: TGCAGCGTTGAGGAGGGGCTGGCTGAAGCTTTCTTT

j_call: TRBJ2-7
clone_size: NA
v_call: TRBV20-1
d_call: TRBD1
cdr3_aa: CSASRDRGSYEQYF
cdr3_nt: TGCAGTGCAAGCCGGGACAGGGGCTCCTACGAGCAGTACTTC

j_call: TRBJ1-5
clone_size: few
v_call: TRBV20-1
d_call: TRBD1
cdr3_aa: CSARDRVGNQPQHF
cdr3_nt: TGCAGTGCTAGGGACAGGGTTGGCAATCAGCCCCAGCATTTT

j_call: TRBJ1-1
clone_size: few
v_call: TRBV20-1
d_call: TRBD1
cdr3_aa: CSADRDWTEAFF
cdr3_nt: TGCAGTGCAGACAGGGATTGGACTGAAGCTTTCTTT